This TCR beta chain emerged from a study of blood T cell repertoires in COVID-19. Study as a whole: T cells, B-cell-depleted T cells, or PBMCs provided the cDNA or gDNA that served as material.

Per the original data handling: The assay estimated nucleated cells by amplifying reference gene primers. Libraries were prepared by immunoSEQ multiplex PCR; TCRdb keeps only in-frame clonotypes and omits some of them. The DNA gave D and trimming, while V, J and clone size come from that table. The repertoire has more than 300,000 clones, 86% of them found once; the top ten carry around 1.5%. CDR1 is MNHEY, CDR2 SMNVEV, per germline (reference sequence). The CDR3 has 14 amino acids. J gave up 4 bases and V 8 bases, and 11 bases lay outside the gene matches. V and J are TRBV27 and TRBJ2-7; 7 nucleotides match TRBD2. This sequence was found in a woman between 50 and 59 years old with acute or convalescent COVID-19. The sample comprised peripheral blood. The CDR3 region is CASSLGGAAYEQYF. The DNA for the CDR3 is TGTGCCAGCTCTTTGGGAGGGGCTGCTTACGAGCAGTACTTC.